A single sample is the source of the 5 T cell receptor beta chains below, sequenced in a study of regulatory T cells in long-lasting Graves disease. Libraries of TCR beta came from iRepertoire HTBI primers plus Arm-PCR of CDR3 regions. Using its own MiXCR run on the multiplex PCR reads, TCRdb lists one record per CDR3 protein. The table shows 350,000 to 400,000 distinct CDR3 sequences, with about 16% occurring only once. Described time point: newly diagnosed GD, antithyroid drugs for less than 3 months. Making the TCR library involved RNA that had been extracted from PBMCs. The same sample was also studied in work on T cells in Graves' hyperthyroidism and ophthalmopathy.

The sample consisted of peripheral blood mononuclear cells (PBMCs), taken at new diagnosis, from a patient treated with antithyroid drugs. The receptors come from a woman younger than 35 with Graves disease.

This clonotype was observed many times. CDR3 in amino acids: CSAGGGQGNIQYF. CDR3 DNA sequence: TGCAGTGCTGGAGGGGGACAGGGGAACATTCAGTACTTC. The chain joins TRBV20-1 to TRBJ2-4; 10 bases are a match to TRBD1. The CDR3 consists of 13 residues. From germline, CDR1 is DFQATT and CDR2 SNEGSKA (reference sequence). V was pared by 5 bases and J by 7 bases, with 5 bases of the junction left unmatched.

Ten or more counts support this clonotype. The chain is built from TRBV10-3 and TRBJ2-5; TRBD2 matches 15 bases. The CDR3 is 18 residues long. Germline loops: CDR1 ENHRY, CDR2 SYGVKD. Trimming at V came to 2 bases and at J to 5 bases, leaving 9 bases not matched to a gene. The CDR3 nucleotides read TGTGCCATCAGTGAGCAAGCACCGGGACTAGCGGGGGGTGAGACCCAGTACTTC. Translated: CAISEQAPGLAGGETQYF.

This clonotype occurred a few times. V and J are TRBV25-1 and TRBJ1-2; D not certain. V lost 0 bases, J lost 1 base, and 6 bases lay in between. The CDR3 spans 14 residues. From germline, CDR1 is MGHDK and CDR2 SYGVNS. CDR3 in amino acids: CASSEYGGNYGYTF. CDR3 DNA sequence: TGTGCCAGCAGTGAATATGGCGGTAACTATGGCTACACCTTC.

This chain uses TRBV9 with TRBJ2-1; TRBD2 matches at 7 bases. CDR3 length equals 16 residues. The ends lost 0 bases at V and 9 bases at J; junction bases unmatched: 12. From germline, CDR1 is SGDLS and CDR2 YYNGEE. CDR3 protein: CASSVDPSGTRGEQFF. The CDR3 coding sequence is TGTGCCAGCAGCGTAGATCCGAGCGGGACCCGGGGTGAGCAGTTCTTC.

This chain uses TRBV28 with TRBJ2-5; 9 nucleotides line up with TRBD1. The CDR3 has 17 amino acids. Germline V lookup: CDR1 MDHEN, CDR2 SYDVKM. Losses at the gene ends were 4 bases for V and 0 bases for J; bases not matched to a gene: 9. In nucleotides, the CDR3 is TGTGCCAGCAGTTCGCCCCGGACAGGGGCCAACCAAGAGACCCAGTACTTC. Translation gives CASSSPRTGANQETQYF. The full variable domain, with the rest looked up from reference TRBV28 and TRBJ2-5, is DVKVTQSSRYLVKRTGEKVFLECVQDMDHENMFWYRQDPGLGLRLIYFSYDVKMKEKGDIPEGYSVSREKKERFSLILESASTNQTSMYLCASSSPRTGANQETQYFGPGTRLLVL.